This is a list of T cell receptor beta chains from one sample in a study of cytomegalovirus exposure and HLA in healthy donors. Produced via immunoSEQ multiplex PCR; TCRdb's table is partial and in-frame only. The sample yields about 160,000 clones, around 90% seen once. The sequencing input was PBMCs. These receptors all stem from a man between 18 and 29 years old in good health and CMV-seronegative. The CDR3 runs from the conserved cysteine through the conserved F or W. D genes are given only for firm matches. Clone size is stated in some rows and not others, as once, few, many or a class when expanded.

J gene	D gene	CDR3 length	V gene	clone size	CDR3 DNA	CDR3 protein
TRBJ1-1	-	15	TRBV4-2	-	TGTGCCAGCAGCCAAGATAAGAGCATGAACACTGAAGCTTTCTTT	CASSQDKSMNTEAFF
TRBJ1-5	-	15	TRBV7-2	-	TGTGCCAGCAGCTTACAGGGGTATAGCAATCAGCCCCAGCATTTT	CASSLQGYSNQPQHF
TRBJ2-7	TRBD2	15	TRBV4-1	-	TGCGCCAGCAGCCAGCTTAGCGGGAGGGGAAACGAGCAGTACTTC	CASSQLSGRGNEQYF
TRBJ1-3	-	15	TRBV7-2	-	TGTGCCAGCAGCTTAGCCGGAGGGATAGGAAACACCATATATTTT	CASSLAGGIGNTIYF
TRBJ2-2	-	14	TRBV2	-	TGTGCCAGCGGAAAGACAACGAACACCGGGGAGCTGTTTTTT	CASGKTTNTGELFF
TRBJ2-3	TRBD2	16	TRBV6-6	-	TGTGCCAGCAGTTACTCACAGCGGGATGGCACAGATACGCAGTATTTT	CASSYSQRDGTDTQYF
TRBJ1-2	-	16	TRBV15	-	TGTGCCACCAGCAGGGACCCGACGCCAGGGAACTATGGCTACACCTTC	CATSRDPTPGNYGYTF
TRBJ2-5	-	15	TRBV28	-	TGTGCCAGCAGAACCCACGGGGGGCGAGCCGAGACCCAGTACTTC	CASRTHGGRAETQYF
TRBJ1-2	TRBD1	13	TRBV19	-	TGTGCCAGTAGTGTCGACAGGGGGCATGGCTACACCTTC	CASSVDRGHGYTF
TRBJ1-1	-	14	TRBV29-1	-	TGCAGCGGACACAGGAGCCCCCGGGACACTGAAGCTTTCTTT	CSGHRSPRDTEAFF
TRBJ2-3	-	14	TRBV5-1	-	TGCGCCAGCAGCTTGCAGCGGCCCACAGATACGCAGTATTTT	CASSLQRPTDTQYF
TRBJ1-3	-	15	TRBV5-1	-	TGCGCCAGCAGCTTGGAGAGTTCGCCCGGAAACACCATATATTTT	CASSLESSPGNTIYF
TRBJ1-1	-	13	TRBV6-6	-	TGTGCCAGCAGGAGTAAGGGGAATACTGAAGCTTTCTTT	CASRSKGNTEAFF
TRBJ1-4	-	15	TRBV28	-	TGTGCCAGCAGTCTGAGGAGGGGTACGACGGGAAAACTGTTTTTT	CASSLRRGTTGKLFF
TRBJ1-2	TRBD1	15	TRBV13	-	TGTGCCAGCAGCTCGGGACAGGGTGCAGGTTATGGCTACACCTTC	CASSSGQGAGYGYTF
TRBJ2-7	-	13	TRBV9	-	TGTGCCAGCAGCGGACTAGTTGGGTACGAGCAGTACTTC	CASSGLVGYEQYF
TRBJ1-3	-	13	TRBV4-3	few	TGCGCCAGCAGCCGAGGGAGAGGAAACACCATATATTTT	CASSRGRGNTIYF
TRBJ2-1	-	12	TRBV7-9	-	TGTGCCAGCAGCTTAGCAGCTACTGAGCAGTTCTTC	CASSLAATEQFF
TRBJ1-5	TRBD1	15	TRBV6-1	-	TGTGCCAGCAGTGTCTCGGGACAGAGCAATCAGCCCCAGCATTTT	CASSVSGQSNQPQHF
TRBJ2-7	-	15	TRBV5-1	-	TGCGCCAGCAGCTTGAGGGTCGGGGGTACCTACGAGCAGTACTTC	CASSLRVGGTYEQYF
TRBJ2-1	TRBD1	16	TRBV6-5	-	TGTGCCAGCAGTTACCCCGGGACAGGGTCCTACAATGAGCAGTTCTTC	CASSYPGTGSYNEQFF
TRBJ1-1	-	14	TRBV27	-	TGTGCCAGCAGTTTGGCGACTTCACCGGCTGAAGCTTTCTTT	CASSLATSPAEAFF
TRBJ2-3	TRBD1	15	TRBV9	-	TGTGCCAGCAGCGTTCTCGGGACAGGGGAAGATACGCAGTATTTT	CASSVLGTGEDTQYF
TRBJ2-3	-	12	TRBV6-1	-	TGTGCCAGCAGACCTCAGGAAACCTATGAGTATTTT	CASRPQETYEYF
TRBJ2-1	-	16	TRBV7-8	-	TGTGCCAGCAGTGCAGCTGGGCGGGGTCCAAGGGATGAGCAGTTCTTC	CASSAAGRGPRDEQFF
TRBJ2-7	-	15	TRBV4-1	-	TGCGCCAGCAGCCAAGGAGGAGGGTTTGCCTACGAGCAGTACTTC	CASSQGGGFAYEQYF
TRBJ2-1	TRBD2	11	TRBV20-1	-	TGCAGTGCTCGGGGGGGTAGTGAGCAGTTCTTC	CSARGGSEQFF
TRBJ1-1	-	13	TRBV10-2	-	TGCGCCAGCAAAATACAGGGGAACACTGAAGCTTTCTTT	CASKIQGNTEAFF
TRBJ1-1	-	16	TRBV5-6	few	TGTGCCAGCACCGGGACAAGGCTTTACGGGAACACTGAAGCTTTCTTT	CASTGTRLYGNTEAFF
TRBJ1-4	TRBD1	18	TRBV5-1	-	TGCGCCAGCAGCTTGCTGCCGGGACAGGGGATTACTAATGAAAAACTGTTTTTT	CASSLLPGQGITNEKLFF
TRBJ2-7	-	11	TRBV6-6	few	TGTGCCAGCAGCCCCCAATCCGAGCAGTACTTC	CASSPQSEQYF